The 8 T cell receptor beta chains below all came from one sample that was sequenced in a study of T cell responses to AZD1222 COVID-19 vaccine. Libraries were prepared by immunoSEQ multiplex PCR; TCRdb keeps only in-frame clonotypes and omits some of them. The sample consists of 130,000 or so clones, about 93% of them appearing once. Sequencing was performed on peripheral blood, taken on day 0 of AZD1222 vaccination. The receptors here all came from an adult in good health.

The sample holds one count of this clone. The chain combines TRBV5-1 with TRBJ2-1, with a weak D call TRBD2 (6 bases). CDR3 length: 14 residues. Germline CDR1 reads SGHRS; CDR2 reads YFSETQ. V was trimmed by 0 bases and J by 8 bases, leaving 12 bases between them. CDR3 nucleotide sequence: TGCGCCAGCAGCTTGGTTACGGGGGAATATGAGCAGTTCTTC. Translating gives CASSLVTGEYEQFF.

This clone appeared a single time. The chain is built from TRBV5-1 and TRBJ1-6; D gene uncertain. Germline loops: CDR1 SGHRS, CDR2 YFSETQ. V was trimmed by 2 bases and J by 5 bases, leaving 11 bases between them. This CDR3 region has 15 residues. CDR3 nucleotides: TGCGCCAGCAGCTTTGGATCCCGGGATAATTCACCCCTCCACTTT. This translates into CASSFGSRDNSPLHF.

Comment on this clone: The germline gene is not matched at one end of the junction; a read error may be the cause. The genes are TRBV6-5 and TRBJ2-7; D perhaps matches TRBD1 (6 bases). The CDR3 contains 13 residues. Germline V CDR1 and CDR2: MNHEY, SVGAGI. The CDR3 loop is CACRGLSSYEQYF. The CDR3 DNA reads as TGTGCCTGCAGGGGCCTATCATCCTACGAGCAGTACTTC.

The V and J genes are TRBV5-4 and TRBJ2-3; the match to TRBD2 covers 11 bases. The ends lost 4 bases at V and 0 bases at J; junction bases unmatched: 4. This CDR3 has 16 residues. Germline V gene data show CDR1 as SGHNT and CDR2 as YYREEE (reference sequence). The CDR3 loop reads CASSLRLAGSTDTQYF. CDR3 nucleotide sequence: TGTGCCAGCAGCCTCCGACTAGCGGGAAGCACAGATACGCAGTATTTT.

V and J are TRBV5-1 and TRBJ1-6, with TRBD1 identical over 8 bases. The CDR3 spans 15 residues. The junction had 6 bases not matched to a gene; V was cut back by 0 bases and J by 10 bases. Germline-derived CDR1 and CDR2 are SGHRS and YFSETQ. In DNA, the CDR3 is TGCGCCAGCAGCTTGGAAGCCAGGGGGCAATCACCCCTCCACTTT. As protein: CASSLEARGQSPLHF. Full variable domain (rest looked up from reference TRBV5-1 and TRBJ1-6): KAGVTQTPRYLIKTRGQQVTLSCSPISGHRSVSWYQQTPGQGLQFLFEYFSETQRNKGNFPGRFSGRQFSNSRSEMNVSTLELGDSALYLCASSLEARGQSPLHFGNGTRLTVT.

This clone was seen a single time. The CDR3 DNA sequence: TGTGCCAGCAGTGAAAACACCGGGACAGCAGCCTACGAGCAGTACTTC. It encodes CASSENTGTAAYEQYF. The V gene is TRBV25-1, the J gene TRBJ2-7; the match to TRBD1 covers 7 bases. V lost 2 bases to trimming and J lost 2 bases; unmatched junction nucleotides: 9. Germline assignment: CDR1 MGHDK and CDR2 SYGVNS. The CDR3 length is 16 residues.

The rearrangement links TRBV5-1 to TRBJ2-2; weak D call: TRBD2 (5 bases). This CDR3 spans 15 amino acids. Between the trimmed V and J ends, which lost 4 bases and 7 bases, there was a span of 17 bases. Germline V CDR1 and CDR2: SGHRS, YFSETQ. CDR3 nucleotides: TGCGCCAGCAGCGTGACTAATCTAATTCGCGGGGAGCTGTTTTTT. Residues: CASSVTNLIRGELFF.

V and J are TRBV2 and TRBJ1-2; D remains unclear. V shed 3 bases and J shed 0 bases, with 14 bases lying between them. The germline CDR1 and CDR2 sequences are SNHLY and FYNNEI. CDR3 length: 16 residues. CDR3 region: CASSEIRVRANYGYTF. The CDR3 DNA reads as TGTGCCAGCAGTGAGATAAGGGTTAGGGCTAACTATGGCTACACCTTC.